Reported below is one TCR beta chain. Its antigen is as yet unknown. This sample was taken from a study of cytomegalovirus exposure and HLA in healthy donors. Study observations and caveats: Later analysis found that TCR beta chains associated with HLA were more clonally expanded than other, equally common chains.

The PCR used 60 Vbeta and 13 Jbeta primers. TCRdb's table, derived via immunoSEQ multiplex PCR, lists solely in-frame clones and lacks some. The data show under 150,000 clones, about three quarters seen once. The ends were cut back, 3 bases at V and 5 bases at J, with 7 bases in the middle. The CDR3 contains 11 residues. Germline V gene sequence: CDR1 DFQATT, CDR2 SNEGSKA (reference sequence). Input material: PBMCs. The clonotype originates from a human donor in good health. The rearrangement links TRBV20-1 to TRBJ1-1; tentative D call: TRBD1 (5 bases). The CDR3 DNA reads TGCAGTGCTAGGGAGGGGACTGAAGCTTTCTTT. It translates to CSAREGTEAFF.